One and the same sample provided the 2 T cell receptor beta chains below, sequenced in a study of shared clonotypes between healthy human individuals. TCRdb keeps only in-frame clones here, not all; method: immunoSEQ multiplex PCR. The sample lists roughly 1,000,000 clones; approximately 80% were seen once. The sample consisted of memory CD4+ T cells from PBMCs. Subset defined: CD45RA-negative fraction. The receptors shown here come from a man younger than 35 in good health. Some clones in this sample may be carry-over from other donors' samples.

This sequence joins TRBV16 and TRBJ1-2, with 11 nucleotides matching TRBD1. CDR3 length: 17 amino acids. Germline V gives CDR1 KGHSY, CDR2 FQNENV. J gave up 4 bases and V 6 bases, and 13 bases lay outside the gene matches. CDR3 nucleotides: TGTGCCAGCAGACGGTCCGGACAGGGGGCCCTCTCCTATGGCTACACCTTC. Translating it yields CASRRSGQGALSYGYTF.

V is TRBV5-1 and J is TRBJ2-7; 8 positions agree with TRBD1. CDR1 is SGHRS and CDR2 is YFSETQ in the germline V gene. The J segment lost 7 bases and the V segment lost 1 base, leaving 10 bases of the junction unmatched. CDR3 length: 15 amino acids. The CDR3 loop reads CASSLKAGGLGEQYF. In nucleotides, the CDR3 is TGCGCCAGCAGCTTGAAGGCAGGGGGCTTAGGGGAGCAGTACTTC.